This T cell receptor (beta chain) was recorded in a study of cytomegalovirus exposure and HLA in healthy donors. Overall study context: Researchers found that about 84% of over 350 genotyped donors fell within the Caucasian-associated ancestry cluster.

V lost 5 bases and J lost 5; bases outside the gene matches: 2. The CDR3 consists of 13 residues. Germline lookup yields CDR1 MNHEY and CDR2 SVGAGI. PCR primers comprised 60 Vbeta and 13 Jbeta primers. Some clones are missing from TCRdb's copy, which holds only in-frame ones; the method was immunoSEQ multiplex PCR. The data show about 130,000 clones, with roughly 80% seen just once and over 2% held by the top ten. The chain recombines TRBV6-5 with TRBJ2-2; 7 nucleotides match TRBD1. The receptor was derived from a man aged 25 to 45 in good health and CMV-seronegative. The sample was PBMCs. CDR3 in amino acids: CASSTQGTGELFF. The CDR3 DNA follows: TGTGCCAGCAGTACACAGGGGACCGGGGAGCTGTTTTTT.